The clone carrying this T cell receptor beta chain was observed a single time. The data belong to a study of radiotherapy plus CTLA-4 blockade in lung cancer. CDR1 and CDR2 from the germline V gene are SQVTM and ANQGSEA. CDR3 length: 12 amino acids. Repertoires were generated with immunoSEQ multiplex PCR, while TCRdb's copy carries only in-frame clones and drops some. In the table there are 89,000 or so clones, around 86% of which are singletons. This receptor was obtained from a human donor with non-small cell lung cancer who had a partial response to radiotherapy plus ipilimumab. The chain joins TRBV29-1 to TRBJ2-5; 9 nucleotides align to TRBD2. Judging by the DNA end, TRBJ2-7 fits better; the J call may be wrong. The starting material was peripheral blood, obtained from a patient treated with radiotherapy plus ipilimumab. The CDR3 DNA sequence: TGCAGCGTATCTAGCGGGATAGGCGAGCAGTACTTC. Its translation: CSVSSGIGEQYF.